This is a list of T cell receptor beta chains from one sample in a study of tumor-infiltrating lymphocytes in localized non-small cell lung cancer. The assay was immunoSEQ multiplex PCR, and TCRdb's table has in-frame clones only and misses some. The table includes 15,000 to 20,000 clones, 65% to 85% detected once. The material sequenced was lung tumor tissue. Receptor source: a human donor with non-small cell lung cancer. CDR3s include the opening cysteine and the closing phenylalanine or tryptophan. Each record gives: clone size, D gene, V gene, J gene, CDR3 DNA, CDR3 protein. The D gene is left open where the match is weak. Clone size is given for some rows only: seen once, a few or many times, or a class if the clone is expanded.

-,-,TRBV7-2,TRBJ1-5,TGTGCCAGCAGCCTCAGGGGTCCCAATCAGCCCCAGCATTTT,CASSLRGPNQPQHF
-,-,TRBV6-4,TRBJ2-2,TGTGCCAGCAGAACTCCGGGCGGGGAGCTGTTTTTT,CASRTPGGELFF
-,-,TRBV29-1,TRBJ2-3,TGCAGCGTTGTCCCGGAAGCAGATACGCAGTATTTT,CSVVPEADTQYF
-,-,TRBV27,TRBJ2-7,TGTGCCAGCAGTTTAGTGGCGTCCGGCGAGCAGTACTTC,CASSLVASGEQYF
-,-,TRBV7-6,TRBJ1-4,TGTGCCAGCAGCTTAGAGCCAGCCTTTAATGAAAAACTGTTTTTT,CASSLEPAFNEKLFF
-,TRBD1,TRBV19,TRBJ1-5,TGTGCCAGTAGTATAGATCCCACCTTCTACGGGACAGAAGACAATCAGCCCCAGCATTTT,CASSIDPTFYGTEDNQPQHF
medium-sized,TRBD1,TRBV6-5,TRBJ1-2,TGTGCCAGCAGTTACTACGGCGGACAGGGCGGTGGCTACACCTTC,CASSYYGGQGGGYTF
-,TRBD2,TRBV4-3,TRBJ2-1,TGCGCCAGCAGCCAAGATGGAGCTAGCGGGAATCCCTACAATGAGCAGTTCTTC,CASSQDGASGNPYNEQFF
-,-,TRBV4-2,TRBJ1-1,TGTGCCAGCAGCCCAAAAATGGGAGGGGCGACCCCGAACACTGAAGCTTTCTTT,CASSPKMGGATPNTEAFF
-,-,TRBV18,TRBJ2-5,TGTGCCAGCTCACCCGGGACGGTAGAGACCCAGTACTTC,CASSPGTVETQYF
-,TRBD1,TRBV6-6,TRBJ1-2,TGTGCCAGCAGTTACGGGGCAGGGGGCTCGAATGGCTACACCTTC,CASSYGAGGSNGYTF
-,-,TRBV5-5,TRBJ2-5,TGTGCCAGCAGCTTGGCGTTCCAAGAGACCCAGTACTTC,CASSLAFQETQYF
-,-,TRBV6-5,TRBJ1-6,TGTGCCAGTCACGCCGGGGGGGCTTATCCACCCCTCCACTTT,CASHAGGAYPPLHF
medium-sized,-,TRBV7-9,TRBJ2-5,TGTGCCAGCAGCTTAGCCTTTTCCCGGACCCAGTACTTC,CASSLAFSRTQYF
-,TRBD2,TRBV4-2,TRBJ2-7,TGTGCCAGCAGCCAGCAGACTAGCGGGGGGACCTCCTACGAGCAGTACTTC,CASSQQTSGGTSYEQYF
once,-,TRBV5-4,TRBJ2-3,TGTGCCAGCAGCCTCCATGGCGGGTCGAGCACAGATACGCAGTATTTT,CASSLHGGSSTDTQYF
medium-sized,-,TRBV5-1,TRBJ1-6,TGCGCCAGCAGCTTGAACCCTTTTAATTCACCCCTCCACTTT,CASSLNPFNSPLHF
-,-,TRBV7-9,TRBJ2-5,TGTGCCAGCAGCTTAGCGGTCGGCGAGACCCAGTACTTC,CASSLAVGETQYF
-,TRBD1,TRBV29-1,TRBJ1-2,TGCAGCGTTGACCCCTGGACAGGGGGTAACTATGGCTACACCTTC,CSVDPWTGGNYGYTF
-,-,TRBV12-5,TRBJ2-1,TGTGCTAGTGGTTTAAGGCAGAACAATGAGCAGTTCTTC,CASGLRQNNEQFF
-,TRBD1,TRBV11-3,TRBJ2-3,TGTGCCAGCAGCCTCGGACAGGGAACGAGCACAGATACGCAGTATTTT,CASSLGQGTSTDTQYF
-,-,TRBV7-2,TRBJ2-7,TGTGCCAGCAGCCTACTGAATCTCTACGAGCAGTACTTC,CASSLLNLYEQYF
-,-,TRBV2,TRBJ1-2,TGTGCCAGCAGTGAACAAGGAAACTATGGCTACACCTTC,CASSEQGNYGYTF
-,TRBD1,TRBV5-1,TRBJ2-7,TGCGCCAGCAGCTTGGCCCGGACAGGTGGCTTGAACGAGCAGTACTTC,CASSLARTGGLNEQYF
-,-,TRBV9,TRBJ1-2,TGTGCCAGCAGCGTAGCTGACAGGACTAACTATGGCTACACCTTC,CASSVADRTNYGYTF
-,-,TRBV7-2,TRBJ1-2,TGTGCCAGCAGCGCAGACAGTTCTGGGGTCTTCTATGGCTACACCTTC,CASSADSSGVFYGYTF
-,TRBD2,TRBV7-6,TRBJ2-2,TGTGCCAGCAGCTTATGGCTAGCGGGAGACACCGGGGAGCTGTTTTTT,CASSLWLAGDTGELFF
-,TRBD1,TRBV6-6,TRBJ2-7,TGTGCCAGCAGCCGACAGGGTTCGTACGAGCAGTACTTC,CASSRQGSYEQYF
-,TRBD1,TRBV19,TRBJ1-5,TGTGCCAGTAGCGCAACCCGACAGGGGTGGGATCAGCCCCAGCATTTT,CASSATRQGWDQPQHF
-,-,TRBV25-1,TRBJ1-4,TGTGCCAGCAGTGAAGCGCAGGGCCGCCAACCAAAACTGTTTTTT,CASSEAQGRQPKLFF
-,-,TRBV5-8,TRBJ2-7,TGTGCCAGCAGCGGTCAGCCTTTCGTCGAGCAGTACTTC,CASSGQPFVEQYF
-,TRBD1,TRBV19,TRBJ1-1,TGTGCCAGTAGTATATTCTTGAGACAGGGGGCGCCTGAAGCTTTCTTT,CASSIFLRQGAPEAFF
-,-,TRBV9,TRBJ1-2,TGTGCCAGCAGCTGGCAGGGGAGCAACTATGGCTACACCTTC,CASSWQGSNYGYTF
medium-sized,TRBD1,TRBV6-5,TRBJ1-2,TGTGCCAGCAGTAAGAACAGGGGCGCGTATGGCTACACCTTC,CASSKNRGAYGYTF
-,-,TRBV7-2,TRBJ2-5,TGTGCCAGCAGCTTAGCGGGGGGTAGACGGACCCAGTACTTC,CASSLAGGRRTQYF
-,-,TRBV7-3,TRBJ2-5,TGTGCCAGCAGCGATGACCCGGGGACCCAGTACTTC,CASSDDPGTQYF
few,-,TRBV4-2,TRBJ2-3,TGTGCCAGCAGCCAAGAAGGCTTTAGCACAGATACGCAGTATTTT,CASSQEGFSTDTQYF
few,TRBD1,TRBV7-3,TRBJ1-2,TGTGCCAGCAGCTCAGGACAGGGGGGATATGGCTACACCTTC,CASSSGQGGYGYTF
-,TRBD1,TRBV11-3,TRBJ2-7,TGTGCCAGCAGCTTGGGGGGACAGGGGGATAACGAGCAGTACTTC,CASSLGGQGDNEQYF
once,-,TRBV9,TRBJ1-5,TGTGCCAGCAGCGCCGGATCTATAGGAAGCAATCAGCCCCAGCATTTT,CASSAGSIGSNQPQHF
once,TRBD1,TRBV5-1,TRBJ2-3,TGCGCCAGCAGCTTGGACAGGGGGTCGCAGTATTTT,CASSLDRGSQYF
-,-,TRBV5-1,TRBJ2-1,TGCGCCAGCAGCTTGGATCAGTTTCTCTACAATGAGCAGTTCTTC,CASSLDQFLYNEQFF